This T cell receptor (beta chain) was found in a study of spatial heterogeneity in lung cancer. Study at large: Compared with alpha-chain sequences, beta-chain sequences were consistently detected in greater numbers. General study results and limits: Ubiquitous expanded tumor TCRs were seen in blood more at resection than at follow-up.

Time point indicated: sample taken at primary tumor resection. No cell sorting; template was whole RNA from tumor, lung tissue or PBMC. The approximately 67 donors had untreated early-stage non-small cell lung cancer. Each molecule of TCR cDNA was tagged with one unique molecular identifier. TCRdb reprocessed the 5' RACE reads with MiXCR, giving one entry per CDR3 protein. The sample gives a few thousand distinct CDR3 sequences, about a fifth of which show up once; more than 35% is in the top ten. The V and J ends lost 8 bases and 5 bases respectively, with 13 bases between them. CDR1 is SGHTA, CDR2 FQGNSA, per germline. The CDR3 contains 13 residues. This clonotype rates as medium-sized. The target antigen is unknown.

The sample in question was PBMCs, obtained at surgery. The rearrangement uses TRBV7-2 and TRBJ2-4; perhaps TRBD2 as D (6 bases). This TCR was recovered from a male donor with early-stage non-small cell lung cancer. For the CDR3, the DNA is TGTGCCAGCGGTAGGCGCGGGGAAAACATTCAGTACTTC. Translated: CASGRRGENIQYF.